Included here is one T cell receptor beta chain sequence, with context. Source study methods: Amplified reference gene primers provided the basis for estimating nucleated cell counts. Sequenced by immunoSEQ multiplex PCR; TCRdb stores in-frame clones only, minus some. The V and J calls and clone size were taken over from that table, and D and trimming were inferred from the DNA. Of under 200,000 clones in the sample, approximately 80% are singletons; the top ten hold more than 1.5%. Germline CDR1 SGHTA, CDR2 FQGNSA. CDR3 length: 13 residues. J gave up 5 bases and V 6 bases, and 5 bases lay outside the gene matches. The sample originates from a study of blood T cell repertoires in COVID-19. Study background: Specimens from acute and convalescent COVID-19 originated in the United States, Italy and Spain. Sample material is recorded as cDNA or gDNA derived from T cells, B-cell-depleted T cells, or PBMCs.

The V call is TRBV7-2, the J call TRBJ1-1; 8 bases agree with TRBD1. Input material: peripheral blood. The source of this sequence is a human donor in a cohort sampled during active COVID-19. The CDR3 region is CASRPTGGTEAFF. For the CDR3, the DNA is TGTGCCAGCAGGCCTACAGGGGGTACTGAAGCTTTCTTT.